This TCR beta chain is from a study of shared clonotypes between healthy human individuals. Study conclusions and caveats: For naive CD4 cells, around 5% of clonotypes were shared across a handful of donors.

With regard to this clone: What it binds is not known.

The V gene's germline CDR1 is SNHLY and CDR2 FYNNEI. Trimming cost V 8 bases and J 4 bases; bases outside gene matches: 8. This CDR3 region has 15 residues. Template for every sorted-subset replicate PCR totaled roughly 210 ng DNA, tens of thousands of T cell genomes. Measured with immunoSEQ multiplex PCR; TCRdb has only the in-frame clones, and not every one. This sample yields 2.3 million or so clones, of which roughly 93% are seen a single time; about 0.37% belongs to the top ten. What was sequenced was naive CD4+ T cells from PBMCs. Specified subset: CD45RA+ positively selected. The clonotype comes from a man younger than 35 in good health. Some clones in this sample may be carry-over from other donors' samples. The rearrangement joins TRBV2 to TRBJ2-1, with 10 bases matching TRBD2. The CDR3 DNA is TGTGCCAGCGCCCGCACTAGCGGGGCATACAATGAGCAGTTCTTC. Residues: CASARTSGAYNEQFF.